This TCR beta chain was recovered during a study of shared T cell receptors in the human thymus. Clones were read by immunoSEQ multiplex PCR, and TCRdb kept only the in-frame ones, dropping some. Of hundreds of thousands of clones detected, more than 75% appear once; the ten largest clones hold 0.013%. The CDR3 is 14 amino acids. CDR1 and CDR2 from the germline V gene are MNHEY and SVGAGI. V gave up 6 bases and J gave up 2 bases; unmatched junction bases: 3. Separately, the same data were catalogued under a study of human thymus T cells. In that study: Resections from corrective heart surgery supplied the thymus tissue. The authors found apparently biased V and J gene usage in thymic and blood repertoires. Thymic TCR repertoires of unrelated people reportedly overlapped highly.

The TCR comes from a boy under three years old with a congenital heart defect. The chain combines TRBV6-5 with TRBJ2-7, with 11 positions matching TRBD1. Sequencing was carried out using thymocytes. The CDR3: CASSRGQGAYEQYF. CDR3 nucleotides: TGTGCCAGCAGCCGGGGACAGGGGGCCTACGAGCAGTACTTC.